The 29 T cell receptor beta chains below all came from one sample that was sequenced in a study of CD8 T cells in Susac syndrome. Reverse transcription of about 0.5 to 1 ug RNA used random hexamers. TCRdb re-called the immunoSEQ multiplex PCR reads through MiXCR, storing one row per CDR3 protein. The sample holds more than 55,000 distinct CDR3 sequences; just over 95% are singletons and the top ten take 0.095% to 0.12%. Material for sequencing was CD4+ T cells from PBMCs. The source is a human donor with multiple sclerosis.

CDR3 sequence (DNA): TGTGCCAGCAGCTTAACGGGACGGCGAAGCCAAGAGACCCAGTACTTC. Residues: CASSLTGRRSQETQYF. V usage is TRBV7-3 and J usage is TRBJ2-5; TRBD1 or TRBD2 may be the D gene (5 bases each). Germline loops: CDR1 SGHTA, CDR2 FQGTGA. CDR3 length: 16 residues. V lost 0 bases and J 1 base, leaving 12 bases between the germline ends. The full variable domain, its missing parts supplied by reference TRBV7-3 and TRBJ2-5, is GAGVSQTPSNKVTEKGKYVELRCDPISGHTALYWYRQSLGQGPEFLIYFQGTGAADDSGLPNDRFFAVRPEGSVSTLKIQRTERGDSAVYLCASSLTGRRSQETQYFGPGTRLLVL.

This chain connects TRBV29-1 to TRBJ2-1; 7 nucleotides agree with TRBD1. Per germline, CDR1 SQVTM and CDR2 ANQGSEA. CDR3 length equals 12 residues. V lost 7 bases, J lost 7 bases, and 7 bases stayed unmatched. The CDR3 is CSGYRGANEQFF. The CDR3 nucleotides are TGCAGCGGTTACAGGGGCGCGAATGAGCAGTTCTTC.

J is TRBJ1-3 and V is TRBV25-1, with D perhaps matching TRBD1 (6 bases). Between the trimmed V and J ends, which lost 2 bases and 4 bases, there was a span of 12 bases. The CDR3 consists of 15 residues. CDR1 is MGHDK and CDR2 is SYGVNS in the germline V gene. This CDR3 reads CASSEGSGVGNTIYF. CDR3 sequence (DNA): TGTGCCAGCAGTGAAGGGTCAGGGGTAGGAAACACCATATATTTT.

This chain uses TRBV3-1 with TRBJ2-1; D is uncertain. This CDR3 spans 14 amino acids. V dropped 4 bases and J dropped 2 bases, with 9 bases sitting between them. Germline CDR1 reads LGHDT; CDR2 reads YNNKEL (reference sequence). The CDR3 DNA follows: TGTGCCAGCAGCCCTCCACAGACCTACAATGAGCAGTTCTTC. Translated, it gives CASSPPQTYNEQFF.

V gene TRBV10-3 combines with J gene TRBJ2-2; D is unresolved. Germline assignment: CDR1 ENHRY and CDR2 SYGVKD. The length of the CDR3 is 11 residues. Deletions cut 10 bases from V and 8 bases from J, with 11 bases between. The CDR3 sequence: CATYYRGELFF. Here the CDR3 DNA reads TGTGCCACCTACTACCGAGGGGAGCTGTTTTTT.

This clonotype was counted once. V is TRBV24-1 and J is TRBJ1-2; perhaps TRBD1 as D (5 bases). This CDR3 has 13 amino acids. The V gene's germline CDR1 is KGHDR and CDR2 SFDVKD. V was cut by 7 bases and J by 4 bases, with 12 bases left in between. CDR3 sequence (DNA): TGTGCCACCAGCCCAGGGACGGGCTATGGCTACACCTTC. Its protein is CATSPGTGYGYTF.

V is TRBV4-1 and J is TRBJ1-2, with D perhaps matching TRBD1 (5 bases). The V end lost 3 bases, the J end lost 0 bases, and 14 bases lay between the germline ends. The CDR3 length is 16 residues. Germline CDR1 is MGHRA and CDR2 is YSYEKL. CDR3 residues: CASSQLGRAANYGYTF. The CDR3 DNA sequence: TGCGCCAGCAGCCAGTTGGGCAGGGCCGCTAACTATGGCTACACCTTC.

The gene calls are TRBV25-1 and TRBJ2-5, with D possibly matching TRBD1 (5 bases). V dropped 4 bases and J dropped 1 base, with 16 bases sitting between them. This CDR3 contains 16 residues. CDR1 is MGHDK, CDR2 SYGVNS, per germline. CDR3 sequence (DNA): TGTGCCAGCAGTGCTGGGGCCCTTCCTACCCAAGAGACCCAGTACTTC. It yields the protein CASSAGALPTQETQYF.

The CDR3 protein is CASSYSAGGKRTYNSPLHF. The CDR3 DNA sequence: TGTGCCAGCAGTTACTCAGCAGGGGGTAAGAGGACCTATAATTCACCCCTCCACTTT. The rearrangement uses TRBV6-5 and TRBJ1-6; 7 bases map to TRBD1. CDR3 length equals 19 residues. CDR1 and CDR2 from the germline V gene are MNHEY and SVGAGI. J was trimmed by 2 bases and V by 0 bases; bases with no gene match: 10.

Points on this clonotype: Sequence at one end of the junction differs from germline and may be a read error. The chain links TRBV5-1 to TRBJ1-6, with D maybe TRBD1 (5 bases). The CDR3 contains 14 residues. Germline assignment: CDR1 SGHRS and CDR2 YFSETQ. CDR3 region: CASNLTVPESPLHF. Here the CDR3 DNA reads TGCGCCAGCAACTTGACAGTACCCGAATCACCCCTCCACTTT.

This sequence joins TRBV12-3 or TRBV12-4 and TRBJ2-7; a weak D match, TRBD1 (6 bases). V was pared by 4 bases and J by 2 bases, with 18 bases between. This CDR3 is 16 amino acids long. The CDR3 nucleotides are TGTGCCAGCAGTTACGACGCAGGGGTAGGGACCTACGAGCAGTACTTC. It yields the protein CASSYDAGVGTYEQYF.

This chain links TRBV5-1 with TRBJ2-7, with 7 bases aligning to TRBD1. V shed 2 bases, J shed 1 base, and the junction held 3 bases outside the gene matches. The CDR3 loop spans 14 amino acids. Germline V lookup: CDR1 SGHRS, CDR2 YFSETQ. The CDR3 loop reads CASSFRDRSYEQYF. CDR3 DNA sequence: TGCGCCAGCAGCTTCCGGGACAGATCCTACGAGCAGTACTTC.

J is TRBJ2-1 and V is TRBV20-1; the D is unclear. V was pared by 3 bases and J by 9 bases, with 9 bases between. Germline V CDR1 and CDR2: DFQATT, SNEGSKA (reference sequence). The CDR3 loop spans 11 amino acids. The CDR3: CSASPSGEQFF. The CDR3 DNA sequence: TGCAGTGCTAGCCCGTCAGGTGAGCAGTTCTTC.

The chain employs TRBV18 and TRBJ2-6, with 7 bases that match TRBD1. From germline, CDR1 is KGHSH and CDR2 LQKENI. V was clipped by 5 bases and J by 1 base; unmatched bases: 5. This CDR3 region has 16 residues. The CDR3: CASSTLQGSGANVLTF. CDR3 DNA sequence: TGTGCCAGCTCAACACTACAGGGGTCTGGGGCCAACGTCCTGACTTTC.

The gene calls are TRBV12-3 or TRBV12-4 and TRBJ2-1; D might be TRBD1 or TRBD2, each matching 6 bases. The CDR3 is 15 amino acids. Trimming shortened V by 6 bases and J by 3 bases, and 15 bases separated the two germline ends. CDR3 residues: CASSGTRGLYNEQFF. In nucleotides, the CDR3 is TGTGCCAGCAGCGGGACCAGGGGACTCTACAATGAGCAGTTCTTC.

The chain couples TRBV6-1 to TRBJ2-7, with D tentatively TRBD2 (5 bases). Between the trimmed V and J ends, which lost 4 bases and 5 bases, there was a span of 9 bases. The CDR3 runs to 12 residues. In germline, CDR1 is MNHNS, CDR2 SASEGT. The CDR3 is CASSAREDEQYF. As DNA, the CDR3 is TGTGCCAGCAGTGCCCGGGAAGACGAGCAGTACTTC.

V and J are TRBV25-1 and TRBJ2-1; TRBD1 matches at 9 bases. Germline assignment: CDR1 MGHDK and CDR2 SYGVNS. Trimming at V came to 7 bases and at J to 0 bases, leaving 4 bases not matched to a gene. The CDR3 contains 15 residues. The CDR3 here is CASTGTGSSYNEQFF. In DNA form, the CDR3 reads TGTGCCAGCACCGGGACAGGGAGCTCCTACAATGAGCAGTTCTTC.

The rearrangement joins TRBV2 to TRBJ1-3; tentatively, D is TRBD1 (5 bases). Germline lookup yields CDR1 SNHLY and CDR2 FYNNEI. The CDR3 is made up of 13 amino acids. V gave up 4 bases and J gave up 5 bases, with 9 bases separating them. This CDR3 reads CASSAAGRNTIYF. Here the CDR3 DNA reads TGTGCCAGCAGTGCAGCAGGGAGAAACACCATATATTTT.

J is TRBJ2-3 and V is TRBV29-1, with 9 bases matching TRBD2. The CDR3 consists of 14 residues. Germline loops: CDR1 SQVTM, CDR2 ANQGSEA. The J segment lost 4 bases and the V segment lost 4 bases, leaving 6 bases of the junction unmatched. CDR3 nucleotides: TGCAGCGTTGCCCCAGCGGGGGGTTCAGATACGCAGTATTTT. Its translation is CSVAPAGGSDTQYF.

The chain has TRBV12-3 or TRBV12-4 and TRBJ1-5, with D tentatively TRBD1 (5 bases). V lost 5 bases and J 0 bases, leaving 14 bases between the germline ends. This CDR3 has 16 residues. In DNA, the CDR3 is TGTGCCAGCAGTCCCCGACAGACCGATAGCAATCAGCCCCAGCATTTT. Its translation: CASSPRQTDSNQPQHF.

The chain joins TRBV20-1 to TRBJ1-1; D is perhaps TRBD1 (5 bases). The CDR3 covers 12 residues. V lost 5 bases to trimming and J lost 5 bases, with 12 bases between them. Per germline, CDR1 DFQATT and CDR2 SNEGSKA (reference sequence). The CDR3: CSAYWGRTEAFF. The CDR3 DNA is TGCAGTGCTTACTGGGGGAGGACTGAAGCTTTCTTT.

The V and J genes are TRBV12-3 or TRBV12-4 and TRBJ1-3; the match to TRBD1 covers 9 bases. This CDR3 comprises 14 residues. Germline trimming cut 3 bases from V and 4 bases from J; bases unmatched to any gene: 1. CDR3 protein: CASSLDRGGNTIYF. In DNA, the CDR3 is TGTGCCAGCAGTTTGGACAGGGGAGGAAACACCATATATTTT.

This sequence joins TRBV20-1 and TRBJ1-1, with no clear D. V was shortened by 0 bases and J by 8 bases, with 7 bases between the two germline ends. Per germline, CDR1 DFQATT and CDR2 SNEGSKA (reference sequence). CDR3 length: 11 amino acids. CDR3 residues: CSARDEEEAFF. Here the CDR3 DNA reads TGCAGTGCTAGAGACGAGGAAGAAGCTTTCTTT.

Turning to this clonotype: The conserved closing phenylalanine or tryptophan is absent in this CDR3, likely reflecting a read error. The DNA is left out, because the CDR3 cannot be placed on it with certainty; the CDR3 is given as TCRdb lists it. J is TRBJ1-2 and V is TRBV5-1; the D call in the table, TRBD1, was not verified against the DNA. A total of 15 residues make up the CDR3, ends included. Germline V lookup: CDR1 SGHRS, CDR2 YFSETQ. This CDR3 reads CATTLEAGRGYGYTC.

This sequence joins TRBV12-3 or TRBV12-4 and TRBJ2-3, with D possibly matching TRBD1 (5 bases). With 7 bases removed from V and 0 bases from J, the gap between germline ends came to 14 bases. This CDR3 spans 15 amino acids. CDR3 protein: CASNPTETSTDTQYF. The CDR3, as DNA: TGTGCCAGCAACCCGACAGAGACAAGCACAGATACGCAGTATTTT.

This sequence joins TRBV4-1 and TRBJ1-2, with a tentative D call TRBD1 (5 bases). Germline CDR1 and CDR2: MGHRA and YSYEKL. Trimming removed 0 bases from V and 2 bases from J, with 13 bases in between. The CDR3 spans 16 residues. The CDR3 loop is CASSQDVGRTNYGYTF. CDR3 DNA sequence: TGCGCCAGCAGCCAAGACGTTGGACGGACAAACTATGGCTACACCTTC.

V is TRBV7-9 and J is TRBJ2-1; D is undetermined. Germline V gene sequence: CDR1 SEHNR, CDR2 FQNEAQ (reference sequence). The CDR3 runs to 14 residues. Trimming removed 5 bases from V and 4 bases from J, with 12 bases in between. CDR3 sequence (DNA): TGTGCCAGCAGCCGCGAAGACGAGTACAATGAGCAGTTCTTC. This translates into CASSREDEYNEQFF.

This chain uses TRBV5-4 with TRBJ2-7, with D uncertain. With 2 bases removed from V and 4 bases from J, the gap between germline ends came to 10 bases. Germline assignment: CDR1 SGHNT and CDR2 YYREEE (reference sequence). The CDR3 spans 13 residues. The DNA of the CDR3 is TGTGCCAGCAGCTTAACGGGTTCTTACGAGCAGTACTTC. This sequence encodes CASSLTGSYEQYF.

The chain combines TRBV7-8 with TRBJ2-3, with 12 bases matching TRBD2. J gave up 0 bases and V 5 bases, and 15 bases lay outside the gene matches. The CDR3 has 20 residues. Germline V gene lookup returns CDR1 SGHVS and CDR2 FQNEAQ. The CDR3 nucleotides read TGTGCCAGCAGCCGACCTAAGAGGACTAGCGGGGAACGTAGCACAGATACGCAGTATTTT. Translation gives CASSRPKRTSGERSTDTQYF.